Each of the 3 T cell receptor beta chains below was sequenced from the same sample in a study of cytomegalovirus exposure and HLA in healthy donors. Primers included in the PCR were 60 Vbeta and 13 Jbeta primers. Repertoires were generated with immunoSEQ multiplex PCR, while TCRdb's copy carries only in-frame clones and drops some. There are 140,000 to 150,000 clones in the sample; approximately 80% occur only once, and roughly 2.5% lies in the top ten. The source material was PBMCs. The source of these receptors is a boy aged 2 to 10 in good health and CMV-seronegative.

This clone appeared a few times. This sequence joins TRBV6-6 and TRBJ1-2; D is undetermined. V lost 0 bases and J lost 4, with 9 bases in between. Germline CDR1 is MNHNY and CDR2 is SVGAGI (reference sequence). The CDR3 contains 14 residues. The CDR3 coding sequence is TGTGCCAGCAGTTACTCGGAGGACGCCTATGGCTACACCTTC. This encodes CASSYSEDAYGYTF.

The V and J genes are TRBV5-1 and TRBJ1-4, with D possibly being TRBD1 (6 bases). V lost 0 bases, J lost 8 bases, and 11 bases lay in between. The CDR3 runs 14 residues. The germline V gene has CDR1 SGHRS and CDR2 YFSETQ. The CDR3 DNA sequence: TGCGCCAGCAGCTTGGGGACAGCAGGAGAAAAACTGTTTTTT. Its protein is CASSLGTAGEKLFF.

The gene calls are TRBV7-9 and TRBJ2-7, with 12 bases lining up with TRBD2. The V and J ends lost 5 bases and 3 bases, in that order; junction bases with no gene match: 8. Per germline, CDR1 SEHNR and CDR2 FQNEAQ (reference sequence). CDR3 length equals 16 residues. CDR3: CASSPPETSGGYEQYF. The CDR3, as DNA: TGTGCCAGCAGCCCCCCGGAGACTAGCGGGGGCTACGAGCAGTACTTC.